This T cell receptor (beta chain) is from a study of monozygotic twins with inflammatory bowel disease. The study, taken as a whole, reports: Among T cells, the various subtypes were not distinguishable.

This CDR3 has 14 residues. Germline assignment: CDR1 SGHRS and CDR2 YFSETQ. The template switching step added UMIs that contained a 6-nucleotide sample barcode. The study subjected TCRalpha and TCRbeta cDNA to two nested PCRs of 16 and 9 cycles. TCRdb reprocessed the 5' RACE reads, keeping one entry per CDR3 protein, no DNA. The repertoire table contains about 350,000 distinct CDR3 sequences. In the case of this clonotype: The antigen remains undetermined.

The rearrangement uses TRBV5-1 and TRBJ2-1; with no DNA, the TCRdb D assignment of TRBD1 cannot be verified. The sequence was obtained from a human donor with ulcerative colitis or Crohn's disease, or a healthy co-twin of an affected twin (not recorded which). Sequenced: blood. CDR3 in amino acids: CASSLDPGSGEQFF. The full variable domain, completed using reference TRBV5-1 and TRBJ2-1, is KAGVTQTPRYLIKTRGQQVTLSCSPISGHRSVSWYQQTPGQGLQFLFEYFSETQRNKGNFPGRFSGRQFSNSRSEMNVSTLELGDSALYLCASSLDPGSGEQFFGPGTRLTVL.